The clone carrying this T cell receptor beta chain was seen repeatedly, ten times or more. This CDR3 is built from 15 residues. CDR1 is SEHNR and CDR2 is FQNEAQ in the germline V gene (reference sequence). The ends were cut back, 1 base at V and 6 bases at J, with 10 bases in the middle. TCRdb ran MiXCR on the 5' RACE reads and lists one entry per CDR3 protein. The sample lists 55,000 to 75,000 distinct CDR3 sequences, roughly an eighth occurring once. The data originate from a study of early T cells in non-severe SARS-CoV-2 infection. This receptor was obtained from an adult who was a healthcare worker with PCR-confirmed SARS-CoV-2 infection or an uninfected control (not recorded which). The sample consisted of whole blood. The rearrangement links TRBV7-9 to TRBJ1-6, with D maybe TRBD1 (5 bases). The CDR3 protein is CASSLEVGGNSPLHF. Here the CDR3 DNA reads TGTGCCAGCAGCTTAGAAGTGGGGGGTAATTCACCCCTCCACTTT.